This TCR beta chain comes out of a study of T cells after posttransplantation cyclophosphamide. The study's findings and limits: Recipient CMV seropositivity and CMV reactivation strongly tracked TRB clonality.

Concerning this clone: Antigen specificity is unknown.

TCRdb keeps only in-frame clones here, not all; method: immunoSEQ multiplex PCR. The data show roughly 20,000 clones, 95% to 99% seen once. The CDR3 contains 11 residues. V gave up 8 bases and J gave up 6 bases, with 7 bases separating them. Germline V CDR1 and CDR2: LGHNA, YNFKEQ. On the day of bone marrow donation, the related graft donor provided peripheral blood. The naive gate required viable CD3+CD4+ or CD3+CD8+ cells with CCR7+CD45RA+CD45RO-CD95-CD27+CD28+ phenotype. Source material: naive CD8+ T cells sorted from PBMCs. V usage is TRBV4-2 and J usage is TRBJ2-2; D possibly corresponds to TRBD2 (6 bases). This receptor was identified in a man aged 40-50 years in good health, CMV-negative, and a related stem cell transplant donor. The CDR3 is CASWGAGELFF. In DNA, the CDR3 is TGTGCCAGCTGGGGGGCCGGGGAGCTGTTTTTT.